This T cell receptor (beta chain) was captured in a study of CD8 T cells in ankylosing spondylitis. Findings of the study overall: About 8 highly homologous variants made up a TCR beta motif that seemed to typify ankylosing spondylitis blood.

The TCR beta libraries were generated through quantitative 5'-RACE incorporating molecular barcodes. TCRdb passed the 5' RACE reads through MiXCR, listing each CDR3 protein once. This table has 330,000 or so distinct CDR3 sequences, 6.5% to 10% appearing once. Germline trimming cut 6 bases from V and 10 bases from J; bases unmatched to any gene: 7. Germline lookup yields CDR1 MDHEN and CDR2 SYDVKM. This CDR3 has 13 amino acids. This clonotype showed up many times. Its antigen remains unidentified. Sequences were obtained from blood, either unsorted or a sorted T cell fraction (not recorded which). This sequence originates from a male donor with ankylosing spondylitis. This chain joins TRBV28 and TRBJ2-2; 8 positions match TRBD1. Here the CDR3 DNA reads TGTGCCAGCAGAGCTCAGGGGGCTGCGGAGCTGTTTTTT. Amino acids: CASRAQGAAELFF. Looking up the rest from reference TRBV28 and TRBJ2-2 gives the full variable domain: DVKVTQSSRYLVKRTGEKVFLECVQDMDHENMFWYRQDPGLGLRLIYFSYDVKMKEKGDIPEGYSVSREKKERFSLILESASTNQTSMYLCASRAQGAAELFFGEGSRLTVL.